Presented here are 25 T cell receptor beta chains from one specimen sequenced in a study of T-cell reconstitution after alpha-beta-depleted transplantation in children. Construction of the TCRbeta library involved unique molecular identifiers. TCRdb recomputed calls from the PCR reads with MiXCR, one row per CDR3 protein. The sample lists about 470,000 distinct CDR3 sequences; over 40% were seen once. The input for sequencing was PBMCs, taken before TCRalphabeta/CD19-depleted stem cell transplant. The origin of the receptors is a girl aged 2-9 years with aplastic anemia, due to receive a stem cell transplant.

There are many counts of this clonotype. The CDR3 loop reads CASSPYLYNEQFF. The CDR3 DNA reads as TGTGCCAGCAGCCCCTATCTCTACAATGAGCAGTTCTTC. The chain has TRBV7-2 and TRBJ2-1; D is undetermined. Between the trimmed V and J ends, which lost 5 bases and 3 bases, there was a span of 8 bases. This CDR3 is built from 13 residues. In germline, CDR1 is SGHTA, CDR2 FQGNSA.

The chain combines TRBV15 with TRBJ2-3; 7 bases match TRBD1. V lost 2 bases to trimming and J lost 0 bases; unmatched junction nucleotides: 5. This CDR3 is built from 16 residues. Germline V gene sequence: CDR1 LNHNV, CDR2 YYDKDF (reference sequence). The CDR3 DNA is TGTGCCACCAGCAGATTTCGACAGGGTAGCACAGATACGCAGTATTTT. Translating gives CATSRFRQGSTDTQYF.

The V call is TRBV7-9, the J call TRBJ2-4; the D gene could be TRBD1 or TRBD2 (6 bases each). The CDR3 has 16 amino acids. The V end was cut by 3 bases, the J end by 0 bases, with 12 bases between. Germline V lookup: CDR1 SEHNR, CDR2 FQNEAQ (reference sequence). For the CDR3, the DNA is TGTGCCAGCAGCTTCGGGGGCGTACTAGCCAAAAACATTCAGTACTTC. It codes for CASSFGGVLAKNIQYF. Full variable domain (rest looked up from reference TRBV7-9 and TRBJ2-4): DTGVSQNPRHKITKRGQNVTFRCDPISEHNRLYWYRQTLGQGPEFLTYFQNEAQLEKSRLLSDRFSAERPKGSFSTLEIQRTEQGDSAMYLCASSFGGVLAKNIQYFGAGTRLSVL.

The chain links TRBV12-3 or TRBV12-4 to TRBJ2-5; D possibly matches TRBD1 or TRBD2 (5 bases each). This CDR3 spans 14 amino acids. Trimming left V 3 bases short and J 0 bases short, with 8 bases between. The CDR3 protein is CASSFEGYQETQYF. The CDR3 DNA sequence: TGTGCCAGCAGTTTCGAGGGGTACCAAGAGACCCAGTACTTC.

V usage is TRBV10-1 and J usage is TRBJ2-7; 9 bases map to TRBD2. Germline V CDR1 and CDR2: WNHNN, SYGVQD (reference sequence). This CDR3 region has 14 residues. V gave up 0 bases and J gave up 6 bases; unmatched junction bases: 3. The CDR3 sequence is CASSESSGRTEQYF. CDR3 coding DNA: TGCGCCAGCAGTGAGTCTAGCGGGAGAACCGAGCAGTACTTC.

This clonotype was seen repeatedly, ten times or more. The gene calls are TRBV11-1 and TRBJ2-1; TRBD2 aligns across 12 bases. V lost 4 bases and J lost 5; bases outside the gene matches: 15. CDR3 length: 19 residues. Germline V lookup: CDR1 SGHAT, CDR2 FQDESV (reference sequence). DNA for the CDR3: TGTGCCAGCAGCTCAACTCGCGGACTAGCGGGGAAGCCCGACAATGAGCAGTTCTTC. Its translation is CASSSTRGLAGKPDNEQFF.

The chain couples TRBV7-9 to TRBJ1-1; unclear D gene. Germline V gene lookup returns CDR1 SEHNR and CDR2 FQNEAQ (reference sequence). The CDR3 extends over 17 amino acids. V shed 0 bases and J shed 4 bases, with 18 bases lying between them. CDR3 loop: CASSLAQDGQLPTEAFF. CDR3 DNA sequence: TGTGCCAGCAGCTTAGCGCAGGATGGGCAGCTACCCACTGAAGCTTTCTTT.

This clonotype was picked up a small number of times. This chain connects TRBV20-1 to TRBJ1-2; no reliable D call. From germline, CDR1 is DFQATT and CDR2 SNEGSKA (reference sequence). The CDR3 has 11 amino acids. V was cut by 0 bases and J by 13 bases, with 12 bases left in between. CDR3 DNA sequence: TGCAGTGCTAGAGATGAGGCCGAGGGCACCTTC. Residues: CSARDEAEGTF.

This clonotype has at least ten counts. The V gene is TRBV12-3 or TRBV12-4, the J gene TRBJ1-1; D gene unclear. Trimming took off 3 bases at V and 1 base at J, with 3 bases between the two ends. The CDR3 covers 12 residues. CDR3 loop: CASSLGNTEAFF. CDR3 coding DNA: TGTGCCAGCAGTTTGGGGAACACTGAAGCTTTCTTT.

V gene TRBV11-3 combines with J gene TRBJ2-1, with D possibly matching TRBD1 (6 bases). The CDR3 has 12 amino acids. V was clipped by 4 bases and J by 11 bases, with 12 bases between them. Germline CDR1 reads SGHNT; CDR2 reads YENEEA. The CDR3: CASSSLTGKQFF. In DNA, the CDR3 is TGTGCCAGCAGCTCCCTCACAGGGAAGCAGTTCTTC. The whole variable domain, filled in from reference TRBV11-3 and TRBJ2-1, reads EAGVVQSPRYKIIEKKQPVAFWCNPISGHNTLYWYLQNLGQGPELLIRYENEEAVDDSQLPKDRFSAERLKGVDSTLKIQPAELGDSAVYLCASSSLTGKQFFGPGTRLTVL.

V gene TRBV7-2 combines with J gene TRBJ2-1; tentative D call: TRBD2 (6 bases). V shed 6 bases and J shed 7 bases, with 19 bases lying between them. Germline-derived CDR1 and CDR2 are SGHTA and FQGNSA. The CDR3 is 15 amino acids. In nucleotides, the CDR3 is TGTGCCAGCAGGACTCCGGGACTTCCTCAGAATGAGCAGTTCTTC. Translation gives CASRTPGLPQNEQFF.

This clonotype was detected only a few times. V and J are TRBV14 and TRBJ2-4; TRBD1 is a possible D gene (5 bases). The CDR3 is 16 amino acids. Trimming shortened V by 5 bases and J by 0 bases, and 14 bases separated the two germline ends. Germline CDR1 SGHDN, CDR2 FVKESK. The CDR3 spells CASSKDTLLAKNIQYF. The CDR3 bases are TGTGCCAGCAGCAAGGACACCCTTCTAGCCAAAAACATTCAGTACTTC.

This clonotype has a handful of counts. The V and J genes are TRBV6-2 or TRBV6-3 and TRBJ1-5; D is unresolved. The V end was cut by 6 bases, the J end by 3 bases, with 12 bases between. The germline V gene encodes CDR1 MNHEY and CDR2 SVGEGT. The CDR3 is 14 residues long. CDR3 in DNA: TGTGCCAGCAGCCACCGGGCCCTCAATCAGCCCCAGCATTTT. Translation gives CASSHRALNQPQHF.

There are a few counts of this clonotype. V is TRBV15 and J is TRBJ2-1; TRBD2 agrees at 12 bases. The junction had 14 bases not matched to a gene; V was cut back by 7 bases and J by 7 bases. This CDR3 has 17 amino acids. Germline CDR1 and CDR2: LNHNV and YYDKDF (reference sequence). CDR3 nucleotides: TGTGCCACCAACGAAGACTTGACTAGCGGGAGTAAGAATGAGCAGTTCTTC. Translation gives CATNEDLTSGSKNEQFF.

The chain employs TRBV7-3 and TRBJ2-1; TRBD2 agrees at 7 bases. This CDR3 spans 16 amino acids. The V gene end was trimmed by 5 bases and the J gene end by 8 bases; junction bases not matched to a gene: 15. CDR1 SGHTA and CDR2 FQGTGA come from the germline V gene. CDR3 protein: CASSPLGSGRADEQFF. The CDR3 DNA sequence: TGTGCCAGCAGCCCCCTGGGTAGCGGGCGTGCCGATGAGCAGTTCTTC.

This sequence joins TRBV20-1 and TRBJ2-4, with no clear D. V lost 5 bases, J lost 15 bases, and 17 bases lay in between. Germline values: CDR1 DFQATT, CDR2 SNEGSKA (reference sequence). This CDR3 has 11 residues. CDR3 DNA sequence: TGCAGTGCTTCCCAGACGGGTTATTTGTACTTC. Its protein product is CSASQTGYLYF.

V is TRBV11-2 and J is TRBJ2-1; 8 bases are shared with TRBD2. The CDR3 consists of 17 residues. The germline CDR1 and CDR2 sequences are SGHAT and FQNNGV. V dropped 5 bases and J dropped 1; count of bases not matched to a gene: 10. The CDR3: CASSGTVSGGSYNEQFF. DNA of the CDR3: TGTGCCAGCAGCGGAACCGTGAGCGGGGGTTCCTACAATGAGCAGTTCTTC. Using reference TRBV11-2 and TRBJ2-1 for the parts outside the CDR3, the full variable domain is EAGVAQSPRYKIIEKRQSVAFWCNPISGHATLYWYQQILGQGPKLLIQFQNNGVVDDSQLPKDRFSAERLKGVDSTLKIQPAKLEDSAVYLCASSGTVSGGSYNEQFFGPGTRLTVL.

This chain uses TRBV10-2 with TRBJ2-1, with no clear D. Trimming cost V 8 bases and J 10 bases, with 12 bases left between them. In germline, CDR1 is WSHSY, CDR2 SAAADI. The CDR3 contains 11 residues. CDR3: CASGQEYEQFF. The CDR3 DNA reads TGCGCCAGCGGGCAGGAATACGAGCAGTTCTTC.

The chain combines TRBV15 with TRBJ1-1; 8 bases align to TRBD1. This CDR3 comprises 14 residues. Germline trimming cut 3 bases from V and 4 bases from J; bases unmatched to any gene: 4. Looked up from germline, CDR1 is LNHNV and CDR2 is YYDKDF (reference sequence). The CDR3 bases are TGTGCCACCAGCAGTGGGACAGGATTCACTGAAGCTTTCTTT. Its protein product is CATSSGTGFTEAFF.

This sequence joins TRBV10-3 and TRBJ2-7, with 12 nucleotides matching TRBD2. V shed 0 bases, J shed 4 bases, and the junction held 13 bases outside the gene matches. CDR3 length equals 19 residues. CDR1 ENHRY and CDR2 SYGVKD come from the germline V gene. The CDR3 here is CAISESTRTSGVRGYEQYF. Here the CDR3 DNA reads TGTGCCATCAGTGAGTCGACTCGGACTAGCGGGGTCAGAGGGTACGAGCAGTACTTC.

This clonotype was observed a handful of times. The genes are TRBV3-1 and TRBJ2-1; possibly TRBD1 or TRBD2 for D (6 bases each). The germline V gene encodes CDR1 LGHDT and CDR2 YNNKEL (reference sequence). V dropped 4 bases and J dropped 7 bases, with 17 bases sitting between them. CDR3 size: 15 residues. The CDR3 nucleotides read TGTGCCAGCAGCCCCCTTTCGGGGGCAGAAAATGAGCAGTTCTTC. Protein: CASSPLSGAENEQFF.

This clonotype has a handful of counts. This sequence joins TRBV24-1 and TRBJ2-2; 12 bases agree with TRBD2. CDR1 is KGHDR and CDR2 is SFDVKD in the germline V gene. The CDR3 sequence is 16 residues long. The ends lost 6 bases at V and 6 bases at J; junction bases unmatched: 7. CDR3 loop: CATSSPTSGRPGELFF. In DNA form, the CDR3 reads TGTGCCACCAGTTCCCCGACTAGCGGGAGACCCGGGGAGCTGTTTTTT.

A few counts support this clonotype. The chain joins TRBV9 to TRBJ2-2, with no clear D. The CDR3 is made up of 12 amino acids. Germline loops: CDR1 SGDLS, CDR2 YYNGEE. Trimming took 2 bases from V and 5 from J, leaving 4 bases between them. CDR3 coding DNA: TGTGCCAGCAGCGTCTGGACCGGGGAGCTGTTTTTT. Translated: CASSVWTGELFF.

This clonotype was counted ten times or more. The genes are TRBV28 and TRBJ2-7; tentative D call: TRBD2 (7 bases). This CDR3 region has 17 residues. Trimming stripped 1 base from V and 3 bases from J, with 19 bases between. Germline V lookup: CDR1 MDHEN, CDR2 SYDVKM. CDR3 coding DNA: TGTGCCAGCAGTTTATCGAGACGGGGGGCGCTTCTCTACGAGCAGTACTTC. It specifies CASSLSRRGALLYEQYF.

The CDR3 loop reads CASSYSGSSYEQYF. CDR3 bases: TGTGCCAGCAGTTACTCTGGGAGCTCCTACGAGCAGTACTTC. The J gene is TRBJ2-7, the V gene TRBV6-2 or TRBV6-3, with a tentative D call TRBD2 (5 bases). The CDR3 runs to 14 residues. Germline V lookup: CDR1 MNHEY, CDR2 SVGEGT. V was cut by 0 bases and J by 0 bases, with 6 bases left in between.